The 32 T cell receptor beta chains below were found in one sample sequenced in a study of blood T cells in healthy people across ages. A sample-barcoded 5' primer and a J-beta primer mix were used in a second PCR of roughly 7 to 11 cycles. TCRdb re-called the 5' RACE reads through MiXCR, storing one row per CDR3 protein. The top ten clones hold over 3.5% of a sample with around 1,600,000 distinct CDR3 sequences, roughly two fifths of them seen once. Sequencing used blood. All receptors derive from a young woman in good health.

This chain joins TRBV2 and TRBJ2-4, with 10 bases identical to TRBD2. The DNA end favors TRBJ2-5, so the J call may be wrong. This CDR3 is built from 15 residues. CDR1 SNHLY and CDR2 FYNNEI come from the germline V gene. The CDR3 loop reads CASNRAGGPVETQYF. CDR3 in DNA: TGTGCCAGCAATCGAGCGGGAGGGCCAGTGGAGACCCAGTACTTC.

V is TRBV20-1 and J is TRBJ1-2; D is perhaps TRBD1 (5 bases). The CDR3 covers 12 residues. Germline CDR1 DFQATT, CDR2 SNEGSKA (reference sequence). Trimming cost V 3 bases and J 8 bases, with 13 bases left between them. The CDR3 reads CSASDSLWGYTF. CDR3 coding DNA: TGCAGTGCTAGCGACAGTCTATGGGGCTACACCTTC.

Notes on this clonotype: A much larger clone is a single base away; this may be a read error. The V and J genes are TRBV27 and TRBJ2-3; D is unclear. The CDR3 runs to 13 residues. Looked up from germline, CDR1 is MNHEY and CDR2 is SMNVEV (reference sequence). The V gene lost 5 bases and the J gene lost 2 bases, with 8 bases spanning the gap. In nucleotides, the CDR3 is TGTGCCAGCAGTGTTCTCCTCACAGATACGCAGTATTTT. Protein sequence: CASSVLLTDTQYF.

This clonotype has just a few counts. The V gene is TRBV6-5, the J gene TRBJ1-1; no firm D call. V shed 0 bases and J shed 8 bases, with 19 bases lying between them. Germline CDR1 MNHEY, CDR2 SVGAGI. The CDR3 loop spans 16 amino acids. The CDR3 sequence: CASSYSIRPKAGEAFF. CDR3 DNA: TGTGCCAGCAGTTACTCGATTAGACCGAAGGCTGGGGAAGCTTTCTTT.

This clonotype was counted between two and nine times. The chain has TRBV20-1 and TRBJ1-6; 8 bases line up with TRBD1. V was clipped by 3 bases and J by 2 bases; unmatched bases: 9. In germline, CDR1 is DFQATT, CDR2 SNEGSKA (reference sequence). This CDR3 is 17 amino acids long. CDR3 in amino acids: CSASPRTGYPYNSPLHF. In DNA, the CDR3 is TGCAGTGCTAGCCCCCGGACAGGGTACCCCTATAATTCACCCCTCCACTTT.

The genes are TRBV6-5 and TRBJ2-5; 8 nucleotides agree with TRBD1. This CDR3 is 13 amino acids long. Trimming cost V 4 bases and J 11 bases; bases outside gene matches: 9. Germline V CDR1 and CDR2: MNHEY, SVGAGI. CDR3 in amino acids: CASSWTGHNEQYF. In DNA form, the CDR3 reads TGTGCCAGCAGTTGGACAGGGCACAATGAGCAGTACTTC.

V and J are TRBV14 and TRBJ2-1, with 13 positions matching TRBD2. CDR1 and CDR2 from the germline V gene are SGHDN and FVKESK. After removal of 0 bases from V and 1 base from J, the junction contained 6 bases not matched to a gene. The CDR3 is 19 residues long. The CDR3 protein is CASSQDRGLAGTSYNEQFF. In nucleotides, the CDR3 is TGTGCCAGCAGCCAAGATAGGGGACTAGCGGGGACTTCCTACAATGAGCAGTTCTTC.

This clonotype has just a few counts. The V and J genes are TRBV20-1 and TRBJ1-3; 8 positions agree with TRBD1. The CDR3 totals 14 residues. V lost 2 bases, J lost 4 bases, and 4 bases stayed unmatched. The germline CDR1 and CDR2 sequences are DFQATT and SNEGSKA (reference sequence). CDR3 protein: CSARQGARGNTIYF. CDR3 in DNA: TGCAGTGCTAGACAGGGGGCGCGAGGAAACACCATATATTTT.

The CDR3 protein is CASSEPLGNYGYTF. CDR3 coding DNA: TGTGCCAGCAGTGAGCCGCTGGGGAACTATGGCTACACCTTC. V is TRBV2 and J is TRBJ1-2; D remains ambiguous. Germline CDR1 reads SNHLY; CDR2 reads FYNNEI. CDR3 size: 14 residues. V was pared by 3 bases and J by 2 bases, with 10 bases between.

The chain couples TRBV9 to TRBJ2-5, with D tentatively TRBD1 or TRBD2 (6 bases each). CDR3 size: 13 residues. The V gene's germline CDR1 is SGDLS and CDR2 YYNGEE. V was shortened by 2 bases and J by 11 bases, with 16 bases between the two germline ends. Here the CDR3 reads CASSVLEEGEQYF. Written as DNA, the CDR3 is TGTGCCAGCAGCGTGTTGGAGGAGGGGGAGCAGTACTTC. Drawing the rest from reference TRBV9 and TRBJ2-5, the complete variable domain is DSGVTQTPKHLITATGQRVTLRCSPRSGDLSVYWYQQSLDQGLQFLIQYYNGEERAKGNILERFSAQQFPDLHSELNLSSLELGDSALYFCASSVLEEGEQYFGPGTRLLVL.

This clonotype was recorded a few times. This chain joins TRBV20-1 and TRBJ2-3; 11 nucleotides agree with TRBD2. This CDR3 has 15 amino acids. Germline CDR1 and CDR2: DFQATT and SNEGSKA (reference sequence). Trimming at V came to 4 bases and at J to 4 bases, leaving 7 bases not matched to a gene. The CDR3 nucleotides read TGCAGTGCTACCCCTACTAGCGGGGGCGCAGATACGCAGTATTTT. This translates into CSATPTSGGADTQYF.

This clonotype was seen more than once but under ten times. A read error may produce the germline difference seen at one junction end. The rearrangement links TRBV5-1 to TRBJ2-5, with 8 positions matching TRBD2. Germline CDR1 SGHRS, CDR2 YFSETQ. The CDR3 is 15 amino acids. The CDR3 loop is CASSLTTAGEETKYF. DNA for the CDR3: TGCGCCAGCAGCTTAACGACAGCGGGGGAAGAGACCAAGTACTTC. The full variable domain, with the rest looked up from reference TRBV5-1 and TRBJ2-5, is KAGVTQTPRYLIKTRGQQVTLSCSPISGHRSVSWYQQTPGQGLQFLFEYFSETQRNKGNFPGRFSGRQFSNSRSEMNVSTLELGDSALYLCASSLTTAGEETKYFGPGTRLLVL.

The chain links TRBV20-1 to TRBJ2-2, with 8 bases lining up with TRBD2. The CDR3 length is 14 residues. V shed 6 bases and J 6 bases; nucleotides not matched to a gene: 9. Looked up from germline, CDR1 is DFQATT and CDR2 is SNEGSKA (reference sequence). The CDR3 DNA is TGCAGTGCGGTCGGGGGGGCCGCGGCCGGGGAGCTGTTTTTT. Encoded protein: CSAVGGAAAGELFF.

This clonotype was picked up a small number of times. The J gene is TRBJ2-3, the V gene TRBV4-3, with D possibly called TRBD1 or TRBD2 (5 bases each). The CDR3 runs 16 residues. V lost 3 bases, J lost 7 bases, and 20 bases lay in between. Germline CDR1 LGHNA, CDR2 YSLEER. The DNA for the CDR3 is TGCGCCAGCAGCCAGCGTGGGACCTCGTGTTTAAATACGCAGTATTTT. Protein sequence: CASSQRGTSCLNTQYF.

This chain joins TRBV6-5 and TRBJ1-2; tentatively, D is TRBD1 (5 bases). V lost 7 bases, J lost 4 bases, and 16 bases lay in between. CDR1 is MNHEY, CDR2 SVGAGI, per germline. The CDR3 spans 14 residues. CDR3 region: CASNGGQSPYGYTF. In nucleotides, the CDR3 is TGTGCCAGCAATGGTGGACAATCCCCCTATGGCTACACCTTC.

On this clonotype: The junction differs from germline at one of its ends, possibly a read error. The V call is TRBV27, the J call TRBJ1-6, with 8 positions matching TRBD1. This CDR3 comprises 14 residues. Germline V gene lookup returns CDR1 MNHEY and CDR2 SMNVEV (reference sequence). The CDR3 region has the DNA TGTGCCAGCAGCCAGACAGGGGAAGTTTCATCCCTCCACTTT. Its translation is CASSQTGEVSSLHF.

The chain uses TRBV6-2 or TRBV6-3 and TRBJ1-2; no firm D call. Germline V gene sequence: CDR1 MNHEY, CDR2 SVGEGT. V lost 2 bases and J lost 13, with 14 bases in between. The length of the CDR3 is 12 residues. CDR3 residues: CASSYDGREGTF. Here the CDR3 DNA reads TGTGCCAGCAGTTACGATGGACGGGAGGGCACCTTC.

This clonotype was recorded a few times. The rearrangement joins TRBV20-1 to TRBJ2-7; D perhaps matches TRBD2 (8 bases). Germline lookup yields CDR1 DFQATT and CDR2 SNEGSKA (reference sequence). V shed 5 bases and J shed 6 bases, with 17 bases lying between them. The CDR3 runs to 13 residues. Here the CDR3 DNA reads TGCAGTGCTCCCCGGGAGGGGGCGGGCGAGCAGTACTTC. Its translation: CSAPREGAGEQYF.

In this sample, this clonotype turned up once. At one end the junction does not follow the germline gene, possibly because of a read error. The chain has TRBV4-3 and TRBJ2-7; D is undetermined. Germline-derived CDR1 and CDR2 are LGHNA and YSLEER. The CDR3 is made up of 15 amino acids. The CDR3 region has the DNA TGCGCCAGCAGCCAAGATACATTCGGCAGATACGAGCGGTACTTC. It specifies CASSQDTFGRYERYF.

The chain uses TRBV20-1 and TRBJ2-1; 15 positions match TRBD2. Germline V lookup: CDR1 DFQATT, CDR2 SNEGSKA (reference sequence). There are 12 residues in the CDR3. V shed 6 bases, J shed 9 bases, and the junction held 0 bases outside the gene matches. The CDR3 DNA reads as TGCAGTGCGGGACTAGCGGGGGGTGAGCAGTTCTTC. As protein: CSAGLAGGEQFF.

This clonotype was detected only a few times. This chain links TRBV11-2 with TRBJ1-1; D not certain. Germline loops: CDR1 SGHAT, CDR2 FQNNGV. CDR3 length: 16 amino acids. The V end was cut by 0 bases, the J end by 0 bases, with 11 bases between. The CDR3 region has the DNA TGTGCCAGCAGCTTAGATGCCCAACGGATGAACACTGAAGCTTTCTTT. Its protein product is CASSLDAQRMNTEAFF. Full variable domain (remainder filled in from reference TRBV11-2 and TRBJ1-1): EAGVAQSPRYKIIEKRQSVAFWCNPISGHATLYWYQQILGQGPKLLIQFQNNGVVDDSQLPKDRFSAERLKGVDSTLKIQPAKLEDSAVYLCASSLDAQRMNTEAFFGQGTRLTVV.

As DNA, the CDR3 is TGTGCCAGCAGCCGAGAGGCCTATGCGGACACTGAAGCTTTCTTT. Translated, it gives CASSREAYADTEAFF. This chain joins TRBV7-9 and TRBJ1-1; D is ambiguous. The V gene lost 5 bases and the J gene lost 3 bases, with 16 bases spanning the gap. The CDR3 totals 15 residues. CDR1 and CDR2 from the germline V gene are SEHNR and FQNEAQ (reference sequence).

The table lists this clonotype with many counts. The chain recombines TRBV6-5 with TRBJ2-1; 11 bases align to TRBD2. CDR3 length: 15 residues. In germline, CDR1 is MNHEY, CDR2 SVGAGI. After removal of 2 bases from V and 7 bases from J, the junction contained 4 bases not matched to a gene. The CDR3 nucleotides read TGTGCCAGCAGTTACCAACTAGCGGGGGATAATGAGCAGTTCTTC. It encodes CASSYQLAGDNEQFF.

The chain recombines TRBV5-1 with TRBJ1-2; D is perhaps TRBD1 (6 bases). The germline CDR1 and CDR2 sequences are SGHRS and YFSETQ. V was trimmed by 4 bases and J by 8 bases, leaving 15 bases between them. This CDR3 has 13 amino acids. The CDR3 bases are TGCGCCAGCAGCAACCGGGACACTGGGGGCTACACCTTC. Its protein is CASSNRDTGGYTF.

This clonotype has more than one count but fewer than ten. This sequence joins TRBV29-1 and TRBJ2-1, with 9 bases lining up with TRBD2. This CDR3 has 15 amino acids. V gave up 7 bases and J gave up 8 bases; unmatched junction bases: 15. Germline CDR1 reads SQVTM; CDR2 reads ANQGSEA. CDR3 sequence (DNA): TGCAGCGCCAACGGGCTAGCGGGAACGCTCGATGAGCAGTTCTTC. Translation: CSANGLAGTLDEQFF.

This clonotype was seen more than once but under ten times. The rearrangement uses TRBV12-3 or TRBV12-4 and TRBJ2-1, with D possibly matching TRBD2 (6 bases). This CDR3 region has 18 residues. The germline V and J ends were trimmed by 5 bases and 5 bases, with 25 bases remaining between them. CDR3 amino acids: CASSRSRGTPNFDNEQFF. CDR3 sequence (DNA): TGTGCCAGCAGTCGGAGCCGCGGGACTCCTAATTTTGACAATGAGCAGTTCTTC.

V and J are TRBV7-9 and TRBJ2-5; no definite D call. V was pared by 5 bases and J by 1 base, with 11 bases between. Germline CDR1 is SEHNR and CDR2 is FQNEAQ (reference sequence). This CDR3 is 14 amino acids long. CDR3 amino acids: CASSADLAQETQYF. The CDR3 DNA is TGTGCCAGCAGCGCGGACCTCGCCCAAGAGACCCAGTACTTC.

The chain has TRBV4-3 and TRBJ2-1; possibly TRBD1 for D (5 bases). Deletions cut 0 bases from V and 6 bases from J, with 12 bases between. CDR3 length equals 15 residues. Germline values: CDR1 LGHNA, CDR2 YSLEER. In DNA form, the CDR3 reads TGCGCCAGCAGCCAAGATCTGCAGGGCCGCAATGAGCAGTTCTTC. Residues: CASSQDLQGRNEQFF.

The chain uses TRBV10-3 and TRBJ2-2; a weak D match, TRBD2 (5 bases). Trimming pared 4 bases from V and 6 bases from J, leaving 15 bases between. The CDR3 length is 15 residues. The germline V gene encodes CDR1 ENHRY and CDR2 SYGVKD. The CDR3: CAISVEGTPPGELFF. CDR3 nucleotides: TGTGCCATCAGTGTCGAGGGTACCCCACCCGGGGAGCTGTTTTTT.

Only a few counts were recorded for this clonotype. This CDR3 reads CASSLTGASTEAFF. The CDR3 DNA follows: TGTGCCAGCAGTCTGACAGGGGCTAGCACTGAAGCTTTCTTT. The chain joins TRBV6-5 to TRBJ1-1; TRBD1 agrees at 8 bases. V lost 5 bases to trimming and J lost 4 bases; unmatched junction nucleotides: 6. The V gene's germline CDR1 is MNHEY and CDR2 SVGAGI. This CDR3 has 14 residues.

This chain links TRBV20-1 with TRBJ2-7, with D uncertain. V gave up 6 bases and J gave up 6 bases, with 15 bases separating them. Germline loops: CDR1 DFQATT, CDR2 SNEGSKA (reference sequence). The CDR3 contains 12 residues. CDR3 sequence (DNA): TGCAGTGCGTTCTCCCAACTCATCGAGCAGTACTTC. This sequence encodes CSAFSQLIEQYF.

The gene calls are TRBV12-3 or TRBV12-4 and TRBJ2-1; tentatively, D is TRBD2 (5 bases). The CDR3 runs to 16 residues. V shed 5 bases and J shed 0 bases, with 14 bases lying between them. The CDR3 sequence: CASSAPAGNSYNEQFF. CDR3 nucleotide sequence: TGTGCCAGCAGTGCGCCGGCGGGCAACTCCTACAATGAGCAGTTCTTC.